This T cell receptor beta chain was recovered during a study of chemoradiotherapy in HPV16-positive cancers. Study details: A couple of HPV16-positive patients' cells yielded candidate HPV-specific clones and common motifs. Regarding the study as a whole: Better recurrence-free survival went with HPV-responsive T-cell expansion in HPV16-positive patients. HPV-specific T cells were functionally defined from only two HPV16-positive patients.

As for this clone: The antigen remains undetermined.

The CDR3 consists of 15 residues. Germline-derived CDR1 and CDR2 are MGHRA and YSYEKL. The J segment lost 7 bases and the V segment lost 3 bases, leaving 10 bases of the junction unmatched. Samples were taken several times over chemoradiotherapy. Generated by immunoSEQ multiplex PCR, the TCRdb table keeps only in-frame clones and is missing some. The sample has 1,500 to 2,000 clones, around 90% seen once. Sequencing used tumor tissue, obtained from a patient who underwent chemoradiotherapy. This TCR was recovered from a human donor with HPV-associated anogenital cancer. The chain employs TRBV4-1 and TRBJ2-7; 9 nucleotides line up with TRBD2. The CDR3 protein is CASSHLLAGRGEQYF. The CDR3 DNA reads as TGCGCCAGCAGCCACCTACTAGCGGGTCGAGGGGAGCAGTACTTC.